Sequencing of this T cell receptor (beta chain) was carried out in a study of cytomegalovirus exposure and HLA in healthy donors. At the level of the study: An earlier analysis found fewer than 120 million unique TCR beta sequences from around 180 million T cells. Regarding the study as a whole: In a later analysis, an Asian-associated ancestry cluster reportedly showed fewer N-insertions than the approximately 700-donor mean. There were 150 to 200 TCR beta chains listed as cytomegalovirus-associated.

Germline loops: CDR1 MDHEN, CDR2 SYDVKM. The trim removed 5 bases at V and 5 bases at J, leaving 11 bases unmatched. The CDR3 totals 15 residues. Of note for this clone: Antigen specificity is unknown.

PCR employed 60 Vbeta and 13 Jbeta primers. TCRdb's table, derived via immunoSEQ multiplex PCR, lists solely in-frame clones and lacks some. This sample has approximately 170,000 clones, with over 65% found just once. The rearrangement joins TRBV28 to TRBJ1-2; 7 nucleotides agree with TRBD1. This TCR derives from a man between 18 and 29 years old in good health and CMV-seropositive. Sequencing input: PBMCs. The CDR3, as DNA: TGTGCCAGCAGTAGCCCAACAGGGGATTTGTATGGCTACACCTTC. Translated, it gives CASSSPTGDLYGYTF.